Listed below are T cell receptor beta chains from one sample, sequenced in a study of early T cells in non-severe SARS-CoV-2 infection. TCRdb independently ran MiXCR on the 5' RACE reads; one entry per CDR3 protein. The sample lists fewer than 120,000 distinct CDR3 sequences; roughly 12% were seen once. The sample here was whole blood, taken at baseline. The receptors were sampled from an adult who was a healthcare worker with PCR-confirmed SARS-CoV-2 infection or an uninfected control (not recorded which). The CDR3 runs from the conserved cysteine through the conserved F or W. The order of the fields is CDR3 DNA, CDR3 protein, clone size, D gene, J gene, V gene. The D gene is left open where the match is weak. Clone size is not always given. Where it is, it says once, few, many or a class for expanded clones.

CDR3 DNA: TGTGCCAGCAGCCGGACGGACTATGGCTACACCTTC
CDR3 protein: CASSRTDYGYTF
clone size: few
D gene: -
J gene: TRBJ1-2
V gene: TRBV9

CDR3 DNA: TGTGCCAGCAGCTTAGCGGGACAGGGGTCAGATACGCAGTATTTT
CDR3 protein: CASSLAGQGSDTQYF
clone size: -
D gene: TRBD1
J gene: TRBJ2-3
V gene: TRBV7-9

CDR3 DNA: TGTGCCAGCAGTGAATATCAGTACCCCCCAGATACGCAGTATTTT
CDR3 protein: CASSEYQYPPDTQYF
clone size: many
D gene: -
J gene: TRBJ2-3
V gene: TRBV2

CDR3 DNA: TGCGCCAGCAGCCAGCAGGGATTCTCCTACGAGCAGTACTTC
CDR3 protein: CASSQQGFSYEQYF
clone size: few
D gene: -
J gene: TRBJ2-7
V gene: TRBV5-1

CDR3 DNA: TGTGCCAGTAGTGTTACAGGGTCCAAAAACATTCAGTACTTC
CDR3 protein: CASSVTGSKNIQYF
clone size: -
D gene: -
J gene: TRBJ2-4
V gene: TRBV19

CDR3 DNA: TGTGCCAGCAGCGCCCACTATGGCTACACCTTC
CDR3 protein: CASSAHYGYTF
clone size: few
D gene: -
J gene: TRBJ1-2
V gene: TRBV9

CDR3 DNA: TGTGCCAGCAGCGGAAACGGAGCGGGGTACGAGCAGTACTTC
CDR3 protein: CASSGNGAGYEQYF
clone size: -
D gene: TRBD2
J gene: TRBJ2-7
V gene: TRBV25-1

CDR3 DNA: TGTGCCAGCGGAGGTTGGACGGCTAGCACAGATACGCAGTATTTT
CDR3 protein: CASGGWTASTDTQYF
clone size: many
D gene: -
J gene: TRBJ2-3
V gene: TRBV5-5

CDR3 DNA: TGCAGTGCTAGAGATAACCAGCGGGGGAACACCGGGGAGCTGTTTTTT
CDR3 protein: CSARDNQRGNTGELFF
clone size: -
D gene: TRBD2
J gene: TRBJ2-2
V gene: TRBV20-1

CDR3 DNA: TGCAGCGTTGCCGGGGCCCGAGGCAGAAGGAATGAAGAACTGTTTTTT
CDR3 protein: CSVAGARGRRNEELFF
clone size: many
D gene: -
J gene: TRBJ1-4
V gene: TRBV29-1

CDR3 DNA: TGCAGTGCTCCCGGGACTAGCGGGATCTCGTACAATGAGCAGTTCTTC
CDR3 protein: CSAPGTSGISYNEQFF
clone size: few
D gene: TRBD2
J gene: TRBJ2-1
V gene: TRBV20-1

CDR3 DNA: TGTGCCAGCAGCTCAAAGACGGGAACCTACGAGCAGTACTTC
CDR3 protein: CASSSKTGTYEQYF
clone size: -
D gene: -
J gene: TRBJ2-7
V gene: TRBV5-6

CDR3 DNA: TGTGCCAGCAGCTTAGCGTCAGGGATAGCCAACTATGGCTACACCTTC
CDR3 protein: CASSLASGIANYGYTF
clone size: -
D gene: -
J gene: TRBJ1-2
V gene: TRBV7-2

CDR3 DNA: TGTGCCAGCAGCCCGGGCCCTACCCTAACCTACGAGCAGTACTTC
CDR3 protein: CASSPGPTLTYEQYF
clone size: once
D gene: -
J gene: TRBJ2-7
V gene: TRBV7-9

CDR3 DNA: TGTGCCAGCAGTACCGGGGGGAACTACGAGCAGTACTTC
CDR3 protein: CASSTGGNYEQYF
clone size: -
D gene: TRBD2
J gene: TRBJ2-7
V gene: TRBV12-3/TRBV12-4

CDR3 DNA: TGTGCCAGCAGTTTGGAGAACGAGCAGTACTTC
CDR3 protein: CASSLENEQYF
clone size: -
D gene: -
J gene: TRBJ2-7
V gene: TRBV6-6

CDR3 DNA: TGTGCCAGCAGTTACGCTCGAGGGGGCACCGACAATCAGCCCCAGCATTTT
CDR3 protein: CASSYARGGTDNQPQHF
clone size: -
D gene: TRBD1
J gene: TRBJ1-5
V gene: TRBV5-5

CDR3 DNA: TGTGCCAGCAGCTTATTGCGGTTAGAGGACACTGAAGCTTTCTTT
CDR3 protein: CASSLLRLEDTEAFF
clone size: -
D gene: -
J gene: TRBJ1-1
V gene: TRBV7-3

CDR3 DNA: TGTGCCAGCAGAGACACGACTAGCGGGAGTTGGTATGAGCAGTTCTTC
CDR3 protein: CASRDTTSGSWYEQFF
clone size: -
D gene: TRBD2
J gene: TRBJ2-1
V gene: TRBV4-2

CDR3 DNA: TGCGCCAGCAGCCAACGGGACAGGAGACTCAACCCCTACGAGCAGTACTTC
CDR3 protein: CASSQRDRRLNPYEQYF
clone size: few
D gene: TRBD1
J gene: TRBJ2-7
V gene: TRBV4-1

CDR3 DNA: TGCAGTGCTAGACCAGGGGCTGATTCACCCCTCCACTTT
CDR3 protein: CSARPGADSPLHF
clone size: -
D gene: -
J gene: TRBJ1-6
V gene: TRBV20-1

CDR3 DNA: TGTGCCTGGAGTGGGGGAACCAAAAACATTCAGTACTTC
CDR3 protein: CAWSGGTKNIQYF
clone size: many
D gene: -
J gene: TRBJ2-4
V gene: TRBV30

CDR3 DNA: TGTGCCAGCAGCTCCTACGTCGGGCGGGATGGCTACACCTTC
CDR3 protein: CASSSYVGRDGYTF
clone size: -
D gene: -
J gene: TRBJ1-2
V gene: TRBV7-2

CDR3 DNA: TGTGCCATCAGTGAGAAAACAGGGAGCTCCTACAATGAGCAGTTCTTC
CDR3 protein: CAISEKTGSSYNEQFF
clone size: few
D gene: -
J gene: TRBJ2-1
V gene: TRBV10-3

CDR3 DNA: TGCGCCAGCAGCTCGGACACCCCGCCTAACTATGGCTACACCTTC
CDR3 protein: CASSSDTPPNYGYTF
clone size: -
D gene: -
J gene: TRBJ1-2
V gene: TRBV5-1

CDR3 DNA: TGCAGTGCTAGAGACAGGGGTTTTGGCAATGAGCAGTTCTTC
CDR3 protein: CSARDRGFGNEQFF
clone size: few
D gene: -
J gene: TRBJ2-1
V gene: TRBV20-1

CDR3 DNA: TGTGCCAGCAGAAAGAGGTGGAACACTGAAGCTTTCTTT
CDR3 protein: CASRKRWNTEAFF
clone size: few
D gene: -
J gene: TRBJ1-1
V gene: TRBV7-2

CDR3 DNA: TGTGCCAGCAGTTTATTTGGCAGCTCCTATAATTCACCCCTCCACTTT
CDR3 protein: CASSLFGSSYNSPLHF
clone size: -
D gene: -
J gene: TRBJ1-6
V gene: TRBV28